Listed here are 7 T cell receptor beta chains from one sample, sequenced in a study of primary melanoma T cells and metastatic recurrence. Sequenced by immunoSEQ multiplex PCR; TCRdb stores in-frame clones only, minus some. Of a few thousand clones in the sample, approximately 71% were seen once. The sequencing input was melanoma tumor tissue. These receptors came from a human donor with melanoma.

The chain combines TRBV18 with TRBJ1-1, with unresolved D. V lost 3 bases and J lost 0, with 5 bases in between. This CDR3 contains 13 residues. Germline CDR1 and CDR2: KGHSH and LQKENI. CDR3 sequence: CASSPPMNTEAFF. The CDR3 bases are TGTGCCAGCTCACCTCCGATGAACACTGAAGCTTTCTTT.

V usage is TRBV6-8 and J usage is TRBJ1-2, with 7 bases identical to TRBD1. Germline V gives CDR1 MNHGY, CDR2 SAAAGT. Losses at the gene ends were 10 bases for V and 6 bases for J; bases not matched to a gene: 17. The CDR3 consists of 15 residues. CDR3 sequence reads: CAIHPGRDSKNGYTF. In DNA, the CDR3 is TGTGCCATCCATCCTGGACGGGACAGCAAGAATGGCTACACCTTC.

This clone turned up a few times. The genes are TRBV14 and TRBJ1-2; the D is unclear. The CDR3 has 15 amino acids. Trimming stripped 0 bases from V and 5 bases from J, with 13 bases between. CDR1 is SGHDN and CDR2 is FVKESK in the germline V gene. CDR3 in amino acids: CASSQDGIRVYGYTF. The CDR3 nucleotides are TGTGCCAGCAGCCAAGATGGAATTCGGGTTTATGGCTACACCTTC.

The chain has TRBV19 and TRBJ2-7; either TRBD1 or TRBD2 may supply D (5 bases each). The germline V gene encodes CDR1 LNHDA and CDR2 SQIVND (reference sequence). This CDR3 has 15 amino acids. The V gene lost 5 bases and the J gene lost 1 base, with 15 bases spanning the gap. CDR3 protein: CASSPTGTRSYEQYF. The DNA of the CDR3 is TGTGCCAGTAGTCCCACGGGGACGCGTTCCTACGAGCAGTACTTC.

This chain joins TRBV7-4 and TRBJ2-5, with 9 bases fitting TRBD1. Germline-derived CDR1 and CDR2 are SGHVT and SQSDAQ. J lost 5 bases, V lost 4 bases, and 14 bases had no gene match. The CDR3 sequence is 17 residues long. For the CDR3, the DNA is TGTGCCAGCAGCTGGGACAGGGTGTATAGTATTAAGGAGACCCAGTACTTC. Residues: CASSWDRVYSIKETQYF. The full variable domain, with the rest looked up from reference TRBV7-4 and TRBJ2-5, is GAGVSQSPRYKVAKRGRDVALRCDSISGHVTLYWYRQTLGQGSEVLTYSQSDAQRDKSGRPSGRFSAERPERSVSTLKIQRTEQGDSAVYLCASSWDRVYSIKETQYFGPGTRLLVL.

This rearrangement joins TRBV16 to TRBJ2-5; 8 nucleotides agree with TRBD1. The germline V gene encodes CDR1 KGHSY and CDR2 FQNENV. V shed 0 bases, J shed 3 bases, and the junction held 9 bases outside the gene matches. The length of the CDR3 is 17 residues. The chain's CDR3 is CASSQSLGQGAEETQYF. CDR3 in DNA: TGTGCCAGCAGCCAATCGCTAGGGCAGGGGGCCGAAGAGACCCAGTACTTC.

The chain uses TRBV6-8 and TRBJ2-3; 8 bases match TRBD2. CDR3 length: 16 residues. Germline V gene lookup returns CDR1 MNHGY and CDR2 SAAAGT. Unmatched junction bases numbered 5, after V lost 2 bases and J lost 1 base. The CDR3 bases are TGTGCCAGCAGTTACAATAGCGGGGCGGGCACAGATACGCAGTATTTT. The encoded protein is CASSYNSGAGTDTQYF.